The text below deals with one T cell receptor beta chain. Per the study methods: Researchers report that nucleated cell counts were estimated from reference gene primer amplification. The data were produced by immunoSEQ multiplex PCR, yet TCRdb's version contains in-frame clones alone and is incomplete. That table furnishes V, J and clone size, whereas the DNA furnished D and trimming. The sample includes approximately 200,000 clones, approximately 80% of them seen just once. These data are taken from a study of blood T cell repertoires in COVID-19. Turning to the study itself: Material from acute and convalescent COVID-19 was sourced from the United States, Italy and Spain. T cells, B-cell-depleted T cells, or PBMCs supplied cDNA or gDNA.

The CDR3 contains 15 residues. The sample consisted of peripheral blood. This TCR was recovered from a woman aged 45 to 65 with acute or convalescent COVID-19. The chain has TRBV21-1 and TRBJ2-1; the table's D call, TRBD1, was not checked against the DNA. TRBV21-1 is termed a pseudogene. CDR3 loop: CASNPSGHQYNEQFF. The CDR3, as DNA: TGTGCCAGCAACCCATCGGGACACCAATACAATGAGCAGTTCTTC.